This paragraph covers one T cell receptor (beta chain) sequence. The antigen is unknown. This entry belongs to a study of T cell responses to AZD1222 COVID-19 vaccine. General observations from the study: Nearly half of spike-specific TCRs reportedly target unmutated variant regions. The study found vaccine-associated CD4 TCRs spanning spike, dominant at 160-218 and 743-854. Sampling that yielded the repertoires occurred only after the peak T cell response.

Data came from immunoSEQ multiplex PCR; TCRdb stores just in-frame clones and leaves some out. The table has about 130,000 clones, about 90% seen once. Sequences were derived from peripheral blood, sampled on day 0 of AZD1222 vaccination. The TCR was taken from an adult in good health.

The CDR3 region is CASGLDLSGNTIYF. The CDR3 nucleotides are TGTGCTAGTGGTTTGGACCTCTCTGGAAACACCATATATTTT. The chain carries TRBV12-5 and TRBJ1-3; no clear D. This CDR3 has 14 residues. CDR1 and CDR2 from the germline V gene are LGHNT and FRNRAP. With 1 base removed from V and 0 bases from J, the gap between germline ends came to 4 bases.